This T cell receptor (beta chain) was identified in a study of shared clonotypes between healthy human individuals. Study-wide points: There were few donors, and this limited the genetic and exposure-history diversity represented. The sampled material consisted only of blood, and tissue repertoires are likely to differ.

Germline V gene data show CDR1 as KGHSH and CDR2 as LQKENI. V shed 3 bases, J shed 4 bases, and the junction held 3 bases outside the gene matches. The CDR3 spans 15 residues. Repertoires were generated with immunoSEQ multiplex PCR, while TCRdb's copy carries only in-frame clones and drops some. The profile covers 450,000 or so clones, with roughly three quarters appearing a single time and 12% taken by the ten largest. This clone was detected only a few times. Antigen specificity is unknown. Sequencing was performed on PBMCs. This TCR was sampled from a woman aged 40 to 50 in good health. Some clones in this sample may be carry-over from other donors' samples. J is TRBJ2-1 and V is TRBV18, with 10 bases lining up with TRBD2. This CDR3 reads CASSPPSGSYNEQFF. CDR3 nucleotide sequence: TGTGCCAGCTCACCGCCTAGCGGGAGTTACAATGAGCAGTTCTTC.